The 2 T cell receptor beta chains given below trace back to one sample, sequenced in a study of cytomegalovirus exposure and HLA in healthy donors. Vbeta (60) and Jbeta (13) primers were used in the PCR. The assay was immunoSEQ multiplex PCR, and TCRdb's table has in-frame clones only and misses some. This sample yields roughly 110,000 clones, of which more than 65% are seen a single time; around 4% belongs to the top ten. The specimen sequenced was PBMCs. Receptor source: a male donor in good health and CMV-seronegative.

Concerning this clone itself: A read error may produce the germline difference seen at one junction end. V and J are TRBV18 and TRBJ1-4, with D maybe TRBD1 (6 bases). CDR3 length: 17 residues. The germline gives CDR1 KGHSH, CDR2 LQKENI. CDR3 sequence: CASSPRDTYATNERLFF. CDR3 nucleotide sequence: TGTGCCAGCTCACCAAGGGACACATACGCAACTAATGAAAGACTGTTTTTT.

Here the CDR3 reads CASSLSGTGELFF. The CDR3 DNA is TGTGCCAGCAGTCTCAGCGGTACCGGGGAGCTGTTTTTT. The V call is TRBV27, the J call TRBJ2-2, with D possibly TRBD2 on 5 matching bases. The V gene's germline CDR1 is MNHEY and CDR2 SMNVEV (reference sequence). V dropped 5 bases and J dropped 5 bases, with 9 bases sitting between them. This CDR3 is built from 13 residues.